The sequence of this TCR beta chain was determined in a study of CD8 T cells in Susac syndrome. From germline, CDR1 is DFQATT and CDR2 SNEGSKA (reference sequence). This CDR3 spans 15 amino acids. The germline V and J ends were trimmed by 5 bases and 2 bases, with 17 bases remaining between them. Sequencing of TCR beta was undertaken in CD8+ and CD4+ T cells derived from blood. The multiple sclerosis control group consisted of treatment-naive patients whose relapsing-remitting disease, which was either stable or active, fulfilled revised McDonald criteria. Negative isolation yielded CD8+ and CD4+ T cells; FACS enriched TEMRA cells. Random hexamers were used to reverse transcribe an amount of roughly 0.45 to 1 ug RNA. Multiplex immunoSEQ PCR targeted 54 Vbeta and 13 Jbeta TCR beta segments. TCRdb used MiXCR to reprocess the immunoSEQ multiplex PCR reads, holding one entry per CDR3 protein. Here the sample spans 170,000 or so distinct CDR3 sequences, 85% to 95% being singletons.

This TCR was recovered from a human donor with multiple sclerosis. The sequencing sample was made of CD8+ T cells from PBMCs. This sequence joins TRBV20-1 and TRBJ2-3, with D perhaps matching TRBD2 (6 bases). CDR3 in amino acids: CSARTRDSNTDTQYF. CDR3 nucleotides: TGCAGTGCTCGAACTCGGGACTCCAACACAGATACGCAGTATTTT.